This paragraph reports one TCR beta chain. Original data processing: Quantification of nucleated cells was approximated via reference gene primer amplification. Using immunoSEQ multiplex PCR, the repertoire was profiled, and TCRdb retains in-frame clones only, with some absent. V and J calls and clone size follow that table, whereas D and trimming were derived from the DNA. The table includes about 280,000 clones, 80% to 90% detected once. The CDR3 has 15 residues. V lost 3 bases and J lost 0, with 12 bases in between. Per the germline V gene, CDR1 is LNHDA and CDR2 is SQIVND (reference sequence). The sample comes from a study of blood T cell repertoires in COVID-19. Study-level background: Samples taken during acute and convalescent COVID-19 were collected in the United States, Italy and Spain. T cells, B-cell-depleted T cells, or PBMCs provided the cDNA or gDNA that served as material.

This clonotype was obtained from a woman aged 45-65 years who had recovered from COVID-19. The V and J genes are TRBV19 and TRBJ2-7, with D maybe TRBD1 (5 bases). The sample taken for sequencing was peripheral blood. The CDR3 DNA reads as TGTGCCAGTAGTATCTCCCAGGGATCCTCCTACGAGCAGTACTTC. Protein product: CASSISQGSSYEQYF.